This TCR beta chain derives from a study of OX40 agonist ivuxolimab in advanced cancers. Whole-study context: Prior therapy, whether anti-PD-1, anti-PD-L1 or anti-CTLA-4, was allowed, and roughly 40% had some.

Study-wide results and caveats: Low normalized T-cell clonal expansion also characterized some of the nonresponders. Fewer expanded clones were found on average in CD4+ than in CD8+ T cells. Within 6 weeks, CD4+ and CD8+ blood T cells expanded clonally at 0.1 to 3.0 mg/kg.

To note about this clone: The antigen is undetermined. The junction and the germline gene differ at one end; a read error may be behind it.

Data came from immunoSEQ multiplex PCR; TCRdb stores just in-frame clones and leaves some out. The table records about 57,000 clones, approximately 83% of them present only once. The CDR3 runs 19 residues. Germline lookup yields CDR1 SGDLS and CDR2 YYNGEE. The input for sequencing was CD4+ or CD8+ T cells sorted from blood, taken in a trial of the OX40 agonist ivuxolimab. This clonotype originated in an adult with an advanced solid tumor such as melanoma, head and neck, liver or kidney cancer. This chain uses TRBV9 with TRBJ1-3; no reliable D call. The CDR3 sequence: CASSPSNVQHRASRNTIYF. The CDR3 DNA reads TGTGCCAGCAGCCCCTCCAACGTGCAGCATCGCGCCTCTAGAAACACCATATATTTT.